This T cell receptor (beta chain) was sequenced in a study of immune evolution from preneoplasia to lung adenocarcinoma. V lost 5 bases to trimming and J lost 10 bases; unmatched junction nucleotides: 10. There are 15 residues in the CDR3. CDR1 and CDR2 (germline): PRHDT, FYEKMQ (reference sequence). Study-level results: Top clone share appeared to fall from AAH through AIS, MIA, adenocarcinoma. Normal lung had highest clonality; later lesions appeared denser, more diverse.

Only in-frame clones appear in the TCRdb table, and some are missing; sequencing was by immunoSEQ multiplex PCR. The sample comprises fewer than 3,500 clones, 83% of which are singletons, and approximately 8.5% rests with the top ten. On this clone itself: Its antigen remains unidentified.

Each case's diagnosis was confirmed by two pathologists on H&E. Material: FFPE adjacent normal lung tissue. J is TRBJ2-1 and V is TRBV13; 11 bases map to TRBD1. This clonotype was sampled from a person aged 70 to 85 with lung adenocarcinoma. Written as DNA, the CDR3 is TGTGCCAGCAGCCGTTCCGGGACAGGGGGGTGGGAGCAGTTCTTC. This sequence encodes CASSRSGTGGWEQFF.